This T cell receptor beta chain comes out of a study of cytomegalovirus exposure and HLA in healthy donors. Findings and limits, study-wide: Sequencing depth across donors, presence/absence analyses assumed, was roughly uniform.

Vbeta (60) and Jbeta (13) primers were used in the PCR. Generated by immunoSEQ multiplex PCR, the TCRdb table keeps only in-frame clones and is missing some. The sample lists 50,000 or so clones, 81% seen once, with roughly 2.4% in the top ten. The V and J ends lost 1 base and 4 bases respectively, with 10 bases between them. CDR1 is SEHNR and CDR2 is FQNEAQ in the germline V gene (reference sequence). The CDR3 runs 14 residues. Details on this clone: Its antigen is unidentified.

What was sequenced was PBMCs. The V gene is TRBV7-9, the J gene TRBJ1-1; possibly TRBD1 for D (5 bases). This receptor was taken from a boy aged 10-17 years in good health and CMV-seropositive. The CDR3 loop is CASSLVGGTTEAFF. The CDR3 nucleotides read TGTGCCAGCAGCTTAGTAGGAGGGACCACTGAAGCTTTCTTT.